This TCR beta chain was recovered during a study of blood T cells in healthy people across ages. There are 15 residues in the CDR3. The germline V gene has CDR1 LGHDT and CDR2 YNNKEL (reference sequence). Trimming took 0 bases from V and 2 from J, leaving 9 bases between them. With a J-beta primer mix and a sample-barcoded 5' primer, a second PCR ran about 6 to 11 cycles. One entry per CDR3 protein results from TCRdb running MiXCR on the 5' RACE reads. Of around 1,500,000 distinct CDR3 sequences in the sample, 40% to 50% were seen once. In this sample, this clonotype turned up a few times. Each sample used at least 6 million PBMCs. Samples each yielded at least 6 micrograms of total RNA.

This TCR derives from a woman in her late teens or twenties in good health. Material: blood. This sequence joins TRBV3-1 and TRBJ2-3, with D perhaps given as TRBD1 or TRBD2 (5 bases each). In nucleotides, the CDR3 is TGTGCCAGCAGCCAAGAGAGGGGATCCACAGATACGCAGTATTTT. It specifies CASSQERGSTDTQYF.